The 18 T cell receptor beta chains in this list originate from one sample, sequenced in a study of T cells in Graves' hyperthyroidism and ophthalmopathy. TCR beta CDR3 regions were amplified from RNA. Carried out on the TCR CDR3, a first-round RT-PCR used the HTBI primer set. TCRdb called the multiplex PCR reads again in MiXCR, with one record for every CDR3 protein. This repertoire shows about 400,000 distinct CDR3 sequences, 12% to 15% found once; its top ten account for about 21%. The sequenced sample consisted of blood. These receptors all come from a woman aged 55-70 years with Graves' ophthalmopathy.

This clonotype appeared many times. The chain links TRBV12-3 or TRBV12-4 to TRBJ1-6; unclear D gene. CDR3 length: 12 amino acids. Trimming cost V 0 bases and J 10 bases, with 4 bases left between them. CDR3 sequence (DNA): TGTGCCAGCAGTTTAGCCAGCTCACCCCTCCACTTT. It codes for CASSLASSPLHF.

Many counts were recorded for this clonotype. As DNA, the CDR3 is TGCGCCAGCAGCTTGGGGACAGCCAATGAGCAGTTCTTC. Amino acid sequence: CASSLGTANEQFF. The chain combines TRBV5-1 with TRBJ2-1; perhaps TRBD1 as D (6 bases). CDR1 and CDR2 from the germline V gene are SGHRS and YFSETQ. Trimming took off 0 bases at V and 6 bases at J, with 7 bases between the two ends. The CDR3 runs 13 residues.

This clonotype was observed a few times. This CDR3 is CASTPADRADTQYF. The CDR3 nucleotides are TGTGCCAGCACCCCGGCGGATCGAGCAGATACGCAGTATTTT. The V call is TRBV6-1, the J call TRBJ2-3; D is undetermined. Trimming removed 7 bases at V and 4 bases at J, with 15 bases between. The V gene's germline CDR1 is MNHNS and CDR2 SASEGT. This CDR3 spans 14 amino acids.

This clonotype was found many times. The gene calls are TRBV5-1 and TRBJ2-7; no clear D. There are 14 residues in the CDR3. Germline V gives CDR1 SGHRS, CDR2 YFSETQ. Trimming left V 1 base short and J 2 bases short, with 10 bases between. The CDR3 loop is CASSLSGSTYEQYF. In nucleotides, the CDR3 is TGCGCCAGCAGCTTGTCTGGGTCCACCTACGAGCAGTACTTC.

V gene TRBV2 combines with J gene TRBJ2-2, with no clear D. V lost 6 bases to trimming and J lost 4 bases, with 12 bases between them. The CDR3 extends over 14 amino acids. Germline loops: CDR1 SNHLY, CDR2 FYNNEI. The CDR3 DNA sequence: TGTGCCAGCAGACAGCCTCTAATCACCGGGGAGCTGTTTTTT. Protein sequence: CASRQPLITGELFF.

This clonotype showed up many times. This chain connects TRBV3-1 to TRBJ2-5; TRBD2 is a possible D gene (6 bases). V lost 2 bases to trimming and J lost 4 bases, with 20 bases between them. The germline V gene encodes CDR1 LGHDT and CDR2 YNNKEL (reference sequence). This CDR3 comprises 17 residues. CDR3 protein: CASSQSWRRGQAETQYF. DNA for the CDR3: TGTGCCAGCAGCCAATCATGGCGGAGGGGTCAAGCAGAGACCCAGTACTTC.

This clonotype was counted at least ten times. CDR3 in amino acids: CASSFGGSSPLHF. In DNA form, the CDR3 reads TGTGCCAGCAGTTTTGGGGGGAGTTCACCCCTCCACTTT. The gene calls are TRBV27 and TRBJ1-6; the D gene is possibly TRBD1 (5 bases). CDR3 length equals 13 residues. CDR1 and CDR2 from the germline V gene are MNHEY and SMNVEV (reference sequence). Trimming stripped 3 bases from V and 9 bases from J, with 9 bases between.

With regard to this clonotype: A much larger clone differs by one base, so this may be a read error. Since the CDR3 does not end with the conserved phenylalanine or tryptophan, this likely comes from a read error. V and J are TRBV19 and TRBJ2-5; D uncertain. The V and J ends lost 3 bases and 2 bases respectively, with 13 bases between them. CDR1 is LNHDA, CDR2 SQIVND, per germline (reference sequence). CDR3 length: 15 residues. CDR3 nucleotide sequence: TGTGCCAGTAGTATCGACCTCGGACCACAAGAGACCCAGTACCTC. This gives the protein CASSIDLGPQETQYL.

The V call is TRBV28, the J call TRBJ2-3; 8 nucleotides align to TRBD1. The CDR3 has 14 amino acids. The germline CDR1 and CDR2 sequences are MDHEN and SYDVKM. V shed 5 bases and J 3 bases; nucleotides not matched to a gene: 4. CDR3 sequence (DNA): TGTGCCAGCAGTCTCAGGGGGCTGACAGATACGCAGTATTTT. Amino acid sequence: CASSLRGLTDTQYF.

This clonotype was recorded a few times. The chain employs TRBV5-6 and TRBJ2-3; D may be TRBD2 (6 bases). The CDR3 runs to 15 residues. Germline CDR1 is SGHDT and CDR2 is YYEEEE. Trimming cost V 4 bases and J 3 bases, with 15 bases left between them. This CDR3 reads CASSALGTGTDTQYF. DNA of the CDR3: TGTGCCAGCAGCGCCTTAGGGACTGGAACAGATACGCAGTATTTT. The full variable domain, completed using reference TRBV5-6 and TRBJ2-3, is DAGVTQSPTHLIKTRGQQVTLRCSPKSGHDTVSWYQQALGQGPQFIFQYYEEEERQRGNFPDRFSGHQFPNYSSELNVNALLLGDSALYLCASSALGTGTDTQYFGPGTRLTVL.

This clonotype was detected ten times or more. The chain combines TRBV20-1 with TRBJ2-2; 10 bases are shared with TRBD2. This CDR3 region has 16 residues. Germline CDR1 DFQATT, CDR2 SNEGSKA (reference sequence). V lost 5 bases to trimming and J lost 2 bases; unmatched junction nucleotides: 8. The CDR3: CSARGPSGSNTGELFF. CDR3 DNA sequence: TGCAGTGCTCGAGGCCCTAGCGGGAGTAACACCGGGGAGCTGTTTTTT.

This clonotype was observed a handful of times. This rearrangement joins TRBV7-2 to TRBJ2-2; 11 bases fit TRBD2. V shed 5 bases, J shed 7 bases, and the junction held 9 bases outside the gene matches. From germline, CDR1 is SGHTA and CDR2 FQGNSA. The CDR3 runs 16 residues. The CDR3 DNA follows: TGTGCCAGCAGCATTACTAGCGGGAGAGGTATCGGGGAGCTGTTTTTT. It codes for CASSITSGRGIGELFF.

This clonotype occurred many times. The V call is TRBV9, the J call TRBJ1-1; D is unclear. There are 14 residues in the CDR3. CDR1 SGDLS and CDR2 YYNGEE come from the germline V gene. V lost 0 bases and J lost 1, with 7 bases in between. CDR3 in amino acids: CASSVGRGNTEAFF. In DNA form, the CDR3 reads TGTGCCAGCAGCGTAGGTCGGGGGAACACTGAAGCTTTCTTT.

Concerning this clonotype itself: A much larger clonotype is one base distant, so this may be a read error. CDR3 sequence reads: CASSFTGLSCEQYF. The CDR3 region has the DNA TGTGCCAGCAGTTTTACGGGGCTCTCCTGCGAGCAGTACTTC. The V gene is TRBV12-3 or TRBV12-4, the J gene TRBJ2-7; D may be TRBD1 or TRBD2 (5 bases each). The CDR3 runs 14 residues.

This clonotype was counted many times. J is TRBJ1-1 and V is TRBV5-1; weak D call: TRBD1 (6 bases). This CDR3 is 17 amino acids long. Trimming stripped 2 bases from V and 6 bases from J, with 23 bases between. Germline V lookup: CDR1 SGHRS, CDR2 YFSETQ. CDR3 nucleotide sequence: TGCGCCAGCAGCTTTGGGGGGCCGACCGCCCGCGGAGCTGAAGCTTTCTTT. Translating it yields CASSFGGPTARGAEAFF.

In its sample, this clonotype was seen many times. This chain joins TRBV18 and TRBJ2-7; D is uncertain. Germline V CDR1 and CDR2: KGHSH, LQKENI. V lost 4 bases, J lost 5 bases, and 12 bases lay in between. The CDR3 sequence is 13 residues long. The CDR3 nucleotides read TGTGCCAGCTCACGCGTTTGGGCAGACGAGCAGTACTTC. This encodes CASSRVWADEQYF.

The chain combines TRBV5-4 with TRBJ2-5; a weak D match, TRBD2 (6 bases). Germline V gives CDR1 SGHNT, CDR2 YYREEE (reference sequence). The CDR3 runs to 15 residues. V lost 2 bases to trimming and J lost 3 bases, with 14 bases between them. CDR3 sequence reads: CASSFRESGEETQYF. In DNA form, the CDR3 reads TGTGCCAGCAGCTTTCGAGAGTCGGGGGAAGAGACCCAGTACTTC.

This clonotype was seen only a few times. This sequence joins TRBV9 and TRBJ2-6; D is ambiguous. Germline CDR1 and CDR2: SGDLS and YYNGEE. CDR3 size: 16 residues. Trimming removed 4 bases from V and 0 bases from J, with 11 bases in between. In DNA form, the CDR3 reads TGTGCCAGCAGCCCTAAGCATGGCTCTGGGGCCAACGTCCTGACTTTC. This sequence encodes CASSPKHGSGANVLTF.